The 9 T cell receptor beta chains below were found in one sample sequenced in a study of T cell changes during pregnancy in multiple sclerosis. The protocol was immunoSEQ multiplex PCR, while the TCRdb copy is restricted to in-frame clones and leaves out a portion. Here the sample spans just over 40,000 clones, roughly 87% being singletons. Sequences were derived from CD4+ T cells from peripheral blood mononuclear cells, sampled in the first trimester of pregnancy. The receptor set was obtained from a female donor with multiple sclerosis, enrolled in a pregnancy study.

The rearrangement joins TRBV6-1 to TRBJ2-5; TRBD1 aligns across 11 bases. The trim removed 11 bases at V and 5 bases at J, leaving 7 bases unmatched. Looked up from germline, CDR1 is MNHNS and CDR2 is SASEGT. This CDR3 has 13 residues. For the CDR3, the DNA is TGTGCCGGGGGACAGGGGGTAAGGGAGACCCAGTACTTC. This sequence encodes CAGGQGVRETQYF.

By share, this clone counts as medium-sized. This chain links TRBV30 with TRBJ1-2; 11 bases agree with TRBD1. The CDR3 is 18 amino acids. Trimming cost V 1 base and J 8 bases; bases outside gene matches: 18. Germline CDR1 and CDR2: GTSNPN and SVGIG (reference sequence). CDR3 amino acids: CAWSATIYRADRGHGYTF. The CDR3, as DNA: TGTGCCTGGAGTGCAACTATATACAGGGCGGACAGGGGGCACGGCTACACCTTC.

This clone was counted a single time. The same CDR3 can be traced to other DNA sequences in this sample. V usage is TRBV2 and J usage is TRBJ2-7, with TRBD2 as a possible D gene (6 bases). This CDR3 comprises 16 residues. Germline V gene data show CDR1 as SNHLY and CDR2 as FYNNEI. V dropped 6 bases and J dropped 5 bases, with 23 bases sitting between them. The CDR3 region has the DNA TGTGCCAGCAGCCTCAATAGCGGCACGAACCCTAACGAGCAGTACTTC. Amino acid sequence: CASSLNSGTNPNEQYF.

The sample holds a few counts of this clone. The genes are TRBV7-9 and TRBJ2-5; D remains unclear. The CDR3 runs 12 residues. CDR1 SEHNR and CDR2 FQNEAQ come from the germline V gene (reference sequence). V dropped 7 bases and J dropped 3 bases, with 9 bases sitting between them. CDR3 in amino acids: CASTENEETQYF. DNA of the CDR3: TGTGCCAGCACCGAGAACGAAGAGACCCAGTACTTC.

The V call is TRBV6-5, the J call TRBJ1-2, with D possibly matching TRBD1 (6 bases). CDR3 length: 14 residues. V was trimmed by 7 bases and J by 4 bases, leaving 16 bases between them. Germline V lookup: CDR1 MNHEY, CDR2 SVGAGI. CDR3: CASTPTEDSYGYTF. CDR3 nucleotide sequence: TGTGCCAGCACCCCCACTGAGGACAGCTATGGCTACACCTTC.

The chain combines TRBV6-1 with TRBJ2-7; tentatively, D is TRBD1 (5 bases). Germline V gene sequence: CDR1 MNHNS, CDR2 SASEGT. CDR3 length equals 15 residues. V lost 6 bases and J 1 base, leaving 16 bases between the germline ends. CDR3 residues: CASRAPDSPSYEQYF. The CDR3 DNA follows: TGTGCCAGCAGGGCCCCCGACAGCCCATCCTACGAGCAGTACTTC.

The V gene is TRBV6-5, the J gene TRBJ1-4; D is perhaps TRBD1 (6 bases). The germline V and J ends were trimmed by 6 bases and 4 bases, with 12 bases remaining between them. The CDR3 consists of 14 residues. In germline, CDR1 is MNHEY, CDR2 SVGAGI. The CDR3 nucleotides are TGTGCCAGCAGGTTCCAGGGGAGTAATGAAAAACTGTTTTTT. Encoded protein: CASRFQGSNEKLFF.

The chain is built from TRBV10-3 and TRBJ1-6; no reliable D call. V was pared by 10 bases and J by 8 bases, with 30 bases between. The CDR3 runs 18 residues. Germline V lookup: CDR1 ENHRY, CDR2 SYGVKD. The CDR3 nucleotides read TGTGCCACCAAGCGGGGAGGGATGGTCTCTGGGGTTGATTCACCCCTCCACTTT. Encoded protein: CATKRGGMVSGVDSPLHF.

This clone was counted a few times. This chain connects TRBV12-5 to TRBJ1-1; D remains unclear. V lost 2 bases and J 1 base, leaving 11 bases between the germline ends. Germline CDR1 and CDR2: LGHNT and FRNRAP. The CDR3 length is 15 residues. CDR3 sequence: CASGLMRKTNTEAFF. Written as DNA, the CDR3 is TGTGCTAGTGGTTTGATGAGAAAAACGAACACTGAAGCTTTCTTT.